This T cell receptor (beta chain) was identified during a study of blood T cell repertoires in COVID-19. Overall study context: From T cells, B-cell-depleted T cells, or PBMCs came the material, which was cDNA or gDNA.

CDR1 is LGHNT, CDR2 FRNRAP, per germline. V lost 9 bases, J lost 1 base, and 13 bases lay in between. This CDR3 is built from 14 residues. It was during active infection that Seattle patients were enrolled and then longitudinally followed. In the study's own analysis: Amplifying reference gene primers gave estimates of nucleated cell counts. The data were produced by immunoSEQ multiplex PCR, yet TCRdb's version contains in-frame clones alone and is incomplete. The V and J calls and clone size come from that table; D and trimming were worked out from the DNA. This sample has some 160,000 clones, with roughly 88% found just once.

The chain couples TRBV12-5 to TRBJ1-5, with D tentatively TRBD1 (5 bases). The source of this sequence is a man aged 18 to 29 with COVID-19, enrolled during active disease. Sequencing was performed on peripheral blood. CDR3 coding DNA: TGTGCTAGCCGCCTCGGGGGGAGCAATCAGCCCCAGCATTTT. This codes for CASRLGGSNQPQHF.